One and the same sample provided the 21 T cell receptor beta chains below, sequenced in a study of blood T cell repertoires in COVID-19. Only in-frame clones appear in the TCRdb table, and some are missing; sequencing was by immunoSEQ multiplex PCR. The sample contains some 250,000 clones, roughly 85% of which appear only once. The specimen was peripheral blood. These receptors originate from a woman aged 18 to 35 with acute or convalescent COVID-19.

This chain links TRBV28 with TRBJ1-2, with D perhaps TRBD1 (6 bases). The CDR3 runs 14 residues. V was cut by 6 bases and J by 4 bases, with 15 bases left in between. Looked up from germline, CDR1 is MDHEN and CDR2 is SYDVKM. The CDR3 region is CASSYGQTSYGYTF. The CDR3, as DNA: TGTGCCAGCAGCTATGGACAGACTTCCTATGGCTACACCTTC.

The chain employs TRBV2 and TRBJ2-1; 8 bases are a match to TRBD2. Trimming cost V 5 bases and J 8 bases; bases outside gene matches: 14. The CDR3 consists of 16 residues. Germline V lookup: CDR1 SNHLY, CDR2 FYNNEI. CDR3 loop: CASSPDTGGVYDEQFF. DNA for the CDR3: TGTGCCAGCAGTCCGGACACGGGAGGGGTATACGATGAGCAGTTCTTC.

The rearrangement uses TRBV2 and TRBJ2-3, with 13 bases fitting TRBD2. Trimming removed 6 bases from V and 4 bases from J; junction bases left unmatched: 7. The CDR3 extends over 16 amino acids. Germline loops: CDR1 SNHLY, CDR2 FYNNEI. The CDR3 region is CASRRTSGSRSDTQYF. In DNA form, the CDR3 reads TGTGCCAGCAGAAGGACTAGCGGGAGTAGGTCAGATACGCAGTATTTT.

V gene TRBV27 combines with J gene TRBJ2-2, with 12 bases fitting TRBD1. This CDR3 spans 15 amino acids. In germline, CDR1 is MNHEY, CDR2 SMNVEV (reference sequence). V was pared by 5 bases and J by 7 bases, with 5 bases of the junction left unmatched. CDR3 DNA sequence: TGTGCCAGCAGTCTCGGGACAGGGGGCGGCGGGGAGCTGTTTTTT. Protein product: CASSLGTGGGGELFF.

The chain carries TRBV15 and TRBJ2-1; 9 nucleotides agree with TRBD1. Germline V gene data show CDR1 as LNHNV and CDR2 as YYDKDF (reference sequence). This CDR3 is 16 amino acids long. Trimming removed 4 bases from V and 1 base from J; junction bases left unmatched: 5. CDR3 in DNA: TGTGCCACCAGCACCGGGACAGGGTCATCCTACAATGAGCAGTTCTTC. The encoded protein is CATSTGTGSSYNEQFF.

This clone was counted only a few times. This sequence joins TRBV10-3 and TRBJ2-1, with TRBD2 identical over 10 bases. The CDR3 consists of 15 residues. Germline assignment: CDR1 ENHRY and CDR2 SYGVKD. The V segment lost 10 bases and the J segment 4 bases; nucleotides outside the gene matches: 10. The CDR3 DNA follows: TGTGCCACAGCTAGGGGGACTAGCGTTTACAATGAGCAGTTCTTC. Translated, it gives CATARGTSVYNEQFF.

The chain employs TRBV30 and TRBJ1-2; 8 bases align to TRBD1. CDR3 length: 17 amino acids. The germline V gene has CDR1 GTSNPN and CDR2 SVGIG (reference sequence). V lost 3 bases and J lost 3; bases outside the gene matches: 15. The CDR3 here is CAWSPRFGTGGYYGYTF. For the CDR3, the DNA is TGTGCCTGGAGCCCACGATTCGGGACAGGTGGTTACTATGGCTACACCTTC.

V usage is TRBV7-6 and J usage is TRBJ1-6; a possible D gene is TRBD1 (6 bases). This CDR3 has 17 amino acids. The V end was cut by 5 bases, the J end by 6 bases, with 20 bases between. Germline CDR1 and CDR2: SGHVS and FNYEAQ. The CDR3 bases are TGTGCCAGCAGCCCTTACAGGGTGGGCGGAGGTAATTCACCCCTCCACTTT. This gives the protein CASSPYRVGGGNSPLHF.

V usage is TRBV25-1 and J usage is TRBJ2-7; 9 bases match TRBD2. Germline CDR1 MGHDK, CDR2 SYGVNS. Trimming removed 3 bases from V and 1 base from J; junction bases left unmatched: 1. This CDR3 is built from 14 residues. In DNA form, the CDR3 reads TGTGCCAGCAGTGATCTAGCGGGGTCCTACGAGCAGTACTTC. Translation gives CASSDLAGSYEQYF.

This clone has a handful of counts. The chain combines TRBV7-6 with TRBJ2-7; 13 bases map to TRBD2. Germline CDR1 and CDR2: SGHVS and FNYEAQ. J gave up 4 bases and V 1 base, and 4 bases lay outside the gene matches. CDR3 length: 16 residues. The CDR3 protein is CASSLGLAGGTYEQYF. In DNA form, the CDR3 reads TGTGCCAGCAGCTTAGGACTAGCGGGAGGCACATACGAGCAGTACTTC.

The CDR3 spells CASSNWSTDTQYF. For the CDR3, the DNA is TGTGCCAGCAGCAACTGGAGCACAGATACGCAGTATTTT. This sequence joins TRBV7-9 and TRBJ2-3; no definite D call. CDR3 length equals 13 residues. V gave up 5 bases and J gave up 0 bases, with 6 bases separating them. Germline CDR1 and CDR2: SEHNR and FQNEAQ (reference sequence).

The V and J genes are TRBV27 and TRBJ2-2; 7 bases are a match to TRBD2. The CDR3 sequence is 14 residues long. V gave up 2 bases and J gave up 7 bases; unmatched junction bases: 4. Germline lookup yields CDR1 MNHEY and CDR2 SMNVEV (reference sequence). The CDR3: CASSLQREGGELFF. CDR3 DNA: TGTGCCAGCAGTTTACAGCGGGAAGGCGGGGAGCTGTTTTTT.

This rearrangement joins TRBV5-1 to TRBJ1-1; maybe TRBD1 (6 bases). Trimming removed 2 bases at V and 4 bases at J, with 9 bases between. The germline V gene encodes CDR1 SGHRS and CDR2 YFSETQ. The CDR3 has 13 amino acids. Written as DNA, the CDR3 is TGCGCCAGCAGCTTACAGGGAAGCACTGAAGCTTTCTTT. This encodes CASSLQGSTEAFF.

V and J are TRBV6-4 and TRBJ1-2; D possibly corresponds to TRBD1 (5 bases). There are 13 residues in the CDR3. Per germline, CDR1 MRHNA and CDR2 SNTAGT. The ends were cut back, 5 bases at V and 6 bases at J, with 13 bases in the middle. The CDR3 is CASSSWGRNGYTF. The CDR3 coding sequence is TGTGCCAGCAGTTCTTGGGGGAGGAATGGCTACACCTTC.

The chain employs TRBV15 and TRBJ1-6; 9 positions agree with TRBD1. Germline trimming cut 1 base from V and 10 bases from J; bases unmatched to any gene: 5. The CDR3 loop spans 15 amino acids. Per germline, CDR1 LNHNV and CDR2 YYDKDF (reference sequence). The CDR3 here is CATSRARDRESPLHF. The DNA for the CDR3 is TGTGCCACCAGCAGAGCCCGGGACAGGGAATCACCCCTCCACTTT.

The chain joins TRBV4-3 to TRBJ1-2; no reliable D call. From germline, CDR1 is LGHNA and CDR2 YSLEER. V was cut by 0 bases and J by 2 bases, with 13 bases left in between. CDR3 length: 16 amino acids. CDR3 bases: TGCGCCAGCAGCCAAGATATGTCTGACACCAACTATGGCTACACCTTC. Encoded protein: CASSQDMSDTNYGYTF.

This clone was seen more than once but under ten times. The J gene is TRBJ2-7, the V gene TRBV4-1; TRBD1 matches at 11 bases. V was pared by 0 bases and J by 5 bases, with 9 bases of the junction left unmatched. Germline V lookup: CDR1 MGHRA, CDR2 YSYEKL. The CDR3 is 17 residues long. The CDR3 loop reads CASSQDPGRDRGNEQYF. The CDR3 nucleotides read TGCGCCAGCAGCCAAGACCCCGGTCGGGACAGGGGGAACGAGCAGTACTTC.

The chain joins TRBV11-3 to TRBJ2-1, with 7 bases fitting TRBD2. The CDR3 totals 14 residues. Germline lookup yields CDR1 SGHNT and CDR2 YENEEA. The ends lost 4 bases at V and 9 bases at J; junction bases unmatched: 9. CDR3 nucleotides: TGTGCCAGCAGCTGGGCGGGAGATGACGGTGAGCAGTTCTTC. This encodes CASSWAGDDGEQFF.

The chain carries TRBV6-2 or TRBV6-3 and TRBJ1-5; TRBD1 matches 7 bases. The germline V gene has CDR1 MNHEY and CDR2 SVGEGT. This CDR3 comprises 17 residues. V lost 4 bases and J lost 1; bases outside the gene matches: 10. CDR3 coding DNA: TGTGCCAGCAGTTTGACAGGGCATGGCGGAAGCAATCAGCCCCAGCATTTT. This encodes CASSLTGHGGSNQPQHF.

The J gene is TRBJ1-5, the V gene TRBV19; D call uncertain. The V end was cut by 6 bases, the J end by 0 bases, with 12 bases between. The CDR3 covers 15 residues. Germline CDR1 reads LNHDA; CDR2 reads SQIVND (reference sequence). CDR3 coding DNA: TGTGCCAGTAGCGACGGGGAATATAGCAATCAGCCCCAGCATTTT. Amino acid sequence: CASSDGEYSNQPQHF.

The chain recombines TRBV5-1 with TRBJ1-2, with D tentatively TRBD1 (6 bases). CDR1 SGHRS and CDR2 YFSETQ come from the germline V gene. The CDR3 spans 13 residues. Deletions cut 1 base from V and 7 bases from J, with 11 bases between. CDR3 amino acids: CASSLITGSGYTF. CDR3 DNA sequence: TGCGCCAGCAGCTTGATAACAGGGTCTGGCTACACCTTC.